One sample yielded the 23 T cell receptor beta chains listed below, sequenced in a study of blood T cells in healthy people across ages. PCR was performed a second time for about 7 to 11 cycles using a sample-barcoded 5' primer and a J-beta primer mix. TCRdb reprocessed the 5' RACE reads with MiXCR, giving one entry per CDR3 protein. The table has roughly 800,000 distinct CDR3 sequences, more than 25% seen once. Separately, the same data were catalogued under a study of T cells of mothers and their children.

Sequencing was done on a sample of blood. These receptors originate from a boy aged 5 to 17 in good health.

V and J are TRBV29-1 and TRBJ2-5, with 9 nucleotides matching TRBD2. After removal of 2 bases from V and 2 bases from J, the junction contained 9 bases not matched to a gene. The length of the CDR3 is 16 residues. Germline values: CDR1 SQVTM, CDR2 ANQGSEA. The CDR3 loop is CSVELAGNQGQETQYF. The DNA of the CDR3 is TGCAGCGTTGAACTAGCGGGGAACCAGGGACAAGAGACCCAGTACTTC.

The rearrangement links TRBV5-1 to TRBJ2-5; the D gene could be TRBD1 or TRBD2 (5 bases each). Matching the DNA end better, TRBJ2-7 makes the J call doubtful. Germline V gene data show CDR1 as SGHRS and CDR2 as YFSETQ. This CDR3 has 16 amino acids. The CDR3 reads CASSLFEGLASDEQYF. CDR3 DNA: TGCGCCAGCAGCTTGTTCGAGGGGCTAGCAAGCGACGAGCAGTACTTC.

This chain links TRBV12-3 or TRBV12-4 with TRBJ1-4, with a weak D call TRBD1 (5 bases). Trimming removed 6 bases from V and 7 bases from J, with 18 bases in between. The CDR3 contains 15 residues. The CDR3 nucleotides are TGTGCCAGCAGCCCGGTTGTGGGGAGGGGTGAAAAACTGTTTTTT. It is translated as CASSPVVGRGEKLFF.

This clonotype was picked up a small number of times. V is TRBV20-1 and J is TRBJ2-1, with 10 positions matching TRBD2. The CDR3 covers 17 residues. After removal of 0 bases from V and 0 bases from J, the junction contained 5 bases not matched to a gene. From germline, CDR1 is DFQATT and CDR2 SNEGSKA (reference sequence). CDR3 sequence (DNA): TGCAGTGCTAGAGAAACTAGCGGGGCGAGCTCCTACAATGAGCAGTTCTTC. Encoded protein: CSARETSGASSYNEQFF.

V is TRBV5-1 and J is TRBJ2-7; 8 bases are a match to TRBD1. Germline CDR1 reads SGHRS; CDR2 reads YFSETQ. The CDR3 covers 14 residues. After removal of 1 base from V and 2 bases from J, the junction contained 2 bases not matched to a gene. The chain's CDR3 is CASSLTQGAYEQYF. The CDR3 region has the DNA TGCGCCAGCAGCTTGACACAGGGGGCCTACGAGCAGTACTTC.

This clonotype was observed a few times. The CDR3 nucleotides are TGTGCCAGCACCAGGGCGGACAGCGCTGGGGCCAACGTCCTGACTTTC. This translates into CASTRADSAGANVLTF. The rearrangement joins TRBV6-1 to TRBJ2-6; a weak D match, TRBD1 (6 bases). Germline-derived CDR1 and CDR2 are MNHNS and SASEGT. Trimming cost V 7 bases and J 2 bases, with 15 bases left between them. The CDR3 runs to 16 residues.

V usage is TRBV28 and J usage is TRBJ2-4, with D unresolved. Germline loops: CDR1 MDHEN, CDR2 SYDVKM. The V and J ends lost 3 bases and 7 bases respectively, with 13 bases between them. The CDR3 sequence is 14 residues long. As DNA, the CDR3 is TGTGCCAGCAGTTTCGTGTTGGGGATCAACATTCAGTACTTC. Protein sequence: CASSFVLGINIQYF.

The chain employs TRBV3-1 and TRBJ1-4, with D perhaps TRBD1 (5 bases). Trimming stripped 2 bases from V and 5 bases from J, with 15 bases between. CDR3 length: 16 amino acids. CDR1 LGHDT and CDR2 YNNKEL come from the germline V gene (reference sequence). DNA of the CDR3: TGTGCCAGCAGCCAATCAGACGCCGACAGAAATGAAAAACTGTTTTTT. As protein: CASSQSDADRNEKLFF.

The J gene is TRBJ2-6, the V gene TRBV5-1; D is ambiguous. Trimming stripped 2 bases from V and 0 bases from J, with 6 bases between. Germline CDR1 is SGHRS and CDR2 is YFSETQ. This CDR3 is built from 15 residues. CDR3 sequence reads: CASSLINSGANVLTF. CDR3 nucleotide sequence: TGCGCCAGCAGCTTAATAAACTCTGGGGCCAACGTCCTGACTTTC.

V gene TRBV5-5 combines with J gene TRBJ2-3; D gene ambiguous. V was pared by 1 base and J by 0 bases, with 9 bases between. The V gene's germline CDR1 is SGHKS and CDR2 YYEKEE (reference sequence). CDR3 length equals 15 residues. In DNA form, the CDR3 reads TGTGCCAGCAGCTTGAGGGCCAGAAGCACAGATACGCAGTATTTT. Translated: CASSLRARSTDTQYF.

The V and J genes are TRBV29-1 and TRBJ2-5; D unresolved. The CDR3 covers 13 residues. Trimming pared 4 bases from V and 3 bases from J, leaving 12 bases between. Looked up from germline, CDR1 is SQVTM and CDR2 is ANQGSEA. The CDR3, as DNA: TGCAGCGTTGGTCAAGTTTGGGAAGAGACCCAGTACTTC. As protein: CSVGQVWEETQYF.

In its sample, this clonotype was seen a few times. V is TRBV6-5 and J is TRBJ2-1; tentatively, D is TRBD2 (5 bases). Germline lookup yields CDR1 MNHEY and CDR2 SVGAGI. Deletions cut 2 bases from V and 6 bases from J, with 20 bases between. The CDR3 consists of 17 residues. The CDR3 nucleotides read TGTGCCAGCAGTTACCAACCTCCGTCGGGGATGACCAATGAGCAGTTCTTC. Translated, it gives CASSYQPPSGMTNEQFF.

This clonotype has a handful of counts. The chain is built from TRBV20-1 and TRBJ2-3, with 7 bases aligning to TRBD2. V lost 3 bases, J lost 4 bases, and 7 bases stayed unmatched. Germline CDR1 is DFQATT and CDR2 is SNEGSKA (reference sequence). The CDR3 consists of 14 residues. The CDR3 is CSARSGDGSDTQYF. In nucleotides, the CDR3 is TGCAGTGCTAGGAGCGGGGACGGCTCAGATACGCAGTATTTT.

This clonotype came up a few times. The V gene is TRBV28, the J gene TRBJ2-3, with TRBD1 identical over 7 bases. The length of the CDR3 is 17 residues. The V and J ends lost 4 bases and 2 bases, in that order; junction bases with no gene match: 12. Germline CDR1 and CDR2: MDHEN and SYDVKM. The CDR3 sequence: CASSSPHPGQSTDTQYF. DNA of the CDR3: TGTGCCAGCAGTTCCCCGCACCCGGGACAGTCCACAGATACGCAGTATTTT.

V is TRBV11-1 and J is TRBJ2-7; D is undetermined. The CDR3 runs to 14 residues. Germline assignment: CDR1 SGHAT and CDR2 FQDESV (reference sequence). Trimming left V 5 bases short and J 3 bases short, with 14 bases between. In DNA, the CDR3 is TGTGCCAGCAGCGCCGCGGACGGAGACTACGAGCAGTACTTC. Protein sequence: CASSAADGDYEQYF.

Only a few counts were recorded for this clonotype. The chain combines TRBV20-1 with TRBJ2-1; 9 bases line up with TRBD2. The V gene end was trimmed by 0 bases and the J gene end by 4 bases; junction bases not matched to a gene: 4. This CDR3 region has 15 residues. Per the germline V gene, CDR1 is DFQATT and CDR2 is SNEGSKA (reference sequence). CDR3 nucleotides: TGCAGTGCTAGAGAGTACACTAGCGGGTACAATGAGCAGTTCTTC. The encoded protein is CSAREYTSGYNEQFF.

The V and J genes are TRBV2 and TRBJ2-1; 7 bases are shared with TRBD2. V shed 7 bases, J shed 8 bases, and the junction held 2 bases outside the gene matches. The CDR3 extends over 11 amino acids. Germline-derived CDR1 and CDR2 are SNHLY and FYNNEI. As DNA, the CDR3 is TGTGCCAGCACGGGGAGGGATGAGCAGTTCTTC. Encoded protein: CASTGRDEQFF.

This clonotype was detected only a few times. The genes are TRBV5-1 and TRBJ2-1, with D unclear. With 0 bases removed from V and 6 bases from J, the gap between germline ends came to 16 bases. Germline lookup yields CDR1 SGHRS and CDR2 YFSETQ. This CDR3 comprises 16 residues. CDR3 protein: CASSLVPSQSGNEQFF. The CDR3 nucleotides read TGCGCCAGCAGCTTGGTACCAAGCCAGTCCGGCAATGAGCAGTTCTTC.

This chain joins TRBV29-1 and TRBJ2-3, with no clear D. CDR1 is SQVTM, CDR2 ANQGSEA, per germline. CDR3 length: 14 residues. V was clipped by 5 bases and J by 2 bases, with 14 bases between them. CDR3 bases: TGCAGCGTTCGTCTGGGTGTCGCCACAGATACGCAGTATTTT. Its protein is CSVRLGVATDTQYF.

This clonotype has a handful of counts. This rearrangement joins TRBV9 to TRBJ1-2; D perhaps matches TRBD1 (6 bases). The length of the CDR3 is 14 residues. V was trimmed by 0 bases and J by 6 bases, leaving 12 bases between them. The germline V gene has CDR1 SGDLS and CDR2 YYNGEE. CDR3 sequence (DNA): TGTGCCAGCAGCGTAGATTACAAGGGGGATGGCTACACCTTC. The encoded protein is CASSVDYKGDGYTF.

In its sample, this clonotype was seen a few times. The junction does not match germline at one end; this may be a read error. The chain uses TRBV12-3 or TRBV12-4 and TRBJ1-2; no clear D gene. The CDR3 is made up of 12 amino acids. The CDR3 DNA reads as TGCGCCAGCCCCAGTCAAATATTTGGCTACACCTTC. Protein sequence: CASPSQIFGYTF.

This clonotype has a handful of counts. This rearrangement joins TRBV3-1 to TRBJ2-7; TRBD1 agrees at 8 bases. With the DNA end fitting TRBJ2-5 better, the J assignment may be wrong. This CDR3 region has 16 residues. Looked up from germline, CDR1 is LGHDT and CDR2 is YNNKEL (reference sequence). The DNA for the CDR3 is TGTGCCAGCAGCCCGACGACAGGGGCGATTAAGGAGACCCAGTACTTC. Amino acids: CASSPTTGAIKETQYF.

This clonotype showed up just a few times. The CDR3 DNA is TGTGCCACAGTCGACTGGAATGGAGAGGACACTGAAGCTTTCTTT. This translates into CATVDWNGEDTEAFF. The chain combines TRBV2 with TRBJ1-1, with D hard to call. V lost 10 bases and J lost 3, with 21 bases in between. CDR3 size: 15 residues. The V gene's germline CDR1 is SNHLY and CDR2 FYNNEI.